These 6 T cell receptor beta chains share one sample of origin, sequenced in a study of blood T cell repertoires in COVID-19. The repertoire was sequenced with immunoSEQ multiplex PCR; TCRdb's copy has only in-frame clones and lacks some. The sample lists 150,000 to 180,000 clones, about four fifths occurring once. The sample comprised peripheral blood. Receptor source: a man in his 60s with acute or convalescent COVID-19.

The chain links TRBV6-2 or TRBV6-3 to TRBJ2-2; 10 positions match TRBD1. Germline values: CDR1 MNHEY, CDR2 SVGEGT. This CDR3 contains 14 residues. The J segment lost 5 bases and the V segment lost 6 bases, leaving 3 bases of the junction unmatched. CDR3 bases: TGTGCCAGCAGCGGACAGGGGGGGACCGGGGAGCTGTTTTTT. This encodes CASSGQGGTGELFF.

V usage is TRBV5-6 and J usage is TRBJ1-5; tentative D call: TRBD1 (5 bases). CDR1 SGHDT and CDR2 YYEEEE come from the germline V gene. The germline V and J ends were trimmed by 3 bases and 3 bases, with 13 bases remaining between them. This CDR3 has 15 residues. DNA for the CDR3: TGTGCCAGCAGCTACCGCCAGGGTGTCAATCAGCCCCAGCATTTT. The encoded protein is CASSYRQGVNQPQHF.

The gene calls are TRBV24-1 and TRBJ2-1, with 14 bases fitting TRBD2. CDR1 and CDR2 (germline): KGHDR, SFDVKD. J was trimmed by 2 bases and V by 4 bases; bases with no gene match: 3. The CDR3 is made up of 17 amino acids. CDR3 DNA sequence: TGTGCCACCAGTGACCCGACTAGCGGGGGGGCCTACAATGAGCAGTTCTTC. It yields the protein CATSDPTSGGAYNEQFF.

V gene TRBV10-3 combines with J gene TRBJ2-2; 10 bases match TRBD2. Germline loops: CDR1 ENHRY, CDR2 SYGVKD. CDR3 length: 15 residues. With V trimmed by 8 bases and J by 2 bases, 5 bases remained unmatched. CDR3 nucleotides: TGTGCCATCCCCGGGACTAGCGCTAACACCGGGGAGCTGTTTTTT. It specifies CAIPGTSANTGELFF.

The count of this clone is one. DNA of the CDR3: TGTGCCAGCAGTGAAACCCGTGCCTTGGAGTATGAAAAACTGTTTTTT. This encodes CASSETRALEYEKLFF. The chain combines TRBV6-1 with TRBJ1-4; D not resolved. Germline lookup yields CDR1 MNHNS and CDR2 SASEGT. This CDR3 comprises 16 residues. Trimming left V 2 bases short and J 6 bases short, with 16 bases between.

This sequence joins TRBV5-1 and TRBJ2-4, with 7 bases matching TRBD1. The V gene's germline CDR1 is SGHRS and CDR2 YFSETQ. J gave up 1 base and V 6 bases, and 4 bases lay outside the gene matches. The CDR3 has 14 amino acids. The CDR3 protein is CASTQGSAKNIQYF. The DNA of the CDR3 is TGCGCCAGCACACAGGGGTCGGCCAAAAACATTCAGTACTTC.